This is a list of T cell receptor beta chains from one sample in a study of cytomegalovirus exposure and HLA in healthy donors. The protocol was immunoSEQ multiplex PCR, while the TCRdb copy is restricted to in-frame clones and leaves out a portion. The profile shows 150,000 to 170,000 clones, about 68% of them singletons. The sequencing input was PBMCs. All receptors come from a young man in good health and CMV-seronegative. The CDR3 runs from the conserved cysteine through the conserved F or W. A D gene is named only where the DNA matches it firmly. The size field is filled for only some rows; it gives once, few, many or a size class.

TRBJ1-5,-,-,TRBV19,TGTGCCAGTAGTCCTACAGGCGATCAGCCCCAGCATTTT,CASSPTGDQPQHF
TRBJ2-1,-,TRBD2,TRBV6-5,TGTGCCAGCAGCCCCGGGACTAGCGTATACAATGAGCAGTTCTTC,CASSPGTSVYNEQFF
TRBJ1-2,-,-,TRBV28,TGTGCCAGCCGTGGGCGATTCTATGGCTACACCTTC,CASRGRFYGYTF
TRBJ1-2,-,TRBD1,TRBV7-9,TGTGCCAGCAGCTCGGGACAGGTCCCCCTCTTTTATGGCTACACCTTC,CASSSGQVPLFYGYTF
TRBJ2-7,-,TRBD1,TRBV19,TGTGCCAGTAGTACACTACAGGGGGACGAGCAGTACTTC,CASSTLQGDEQYF
TRBJ2-5,-,-,TRBV19,TGTGCCAGTATCTGCGGGCCTTCGGCAGTCGAACAAGAGACCCAGTACTTC,CASICGPSAVEQETQYF
TRBJ2-7,-,-,TRBV12-1,TGTGCCAGCCGCTCCGGGGAGCAGTACTTC,CASRSGEQYF
TRBJ2-3,-,TRBD1,TRBV14,TGTGCCAGCAGCCAAGCCTCCGGGACAGGGAAAGATACGCAGTATTTT,CASSQASGTGKDTQYF
TRBJ1-5,-,-,TRBV10-3,TGTGCCACCCGATTGGGGCCCGATCAGCCCCAGCATTTT,CATRLGPDQPQHF
TRBJ1-1,-,-,TRBV19,TGTGCCAGTAGTAGTCGGGGGATGAACACTGAAGCTTTCTTT,CASSSRGMNTEAFF
TRBJ1-1,few,-,TRBV4-1,TGCGCCAGCAGCCAAGCGAACGGCGGACAGTTAACCGAAGCTTTCTTT,CASSQANGGQLTEAFF
TRBJ2-7,once,-,TRBV19,TGTGCCAGTAGTTCTGCGACTGGCATCTACGAGCAGTACTTC,CASSSATGIYEQYF
TRBJ1-2,-,-,TRBV11-2,TGTGCCAGCAGCTTAGAGGGGGGGCGGCCGGACTATGGCTACACCTTC,CASSLEGGRPDYGYTF
TRBJ2-7,-,-,TRBV5-4,TGTGCCAGCAGCTCCCTCTACGAGCAGTACTTC,CASSSLYEQYF
TRBJ2-5,-,-,TRBV5-6,TGTGCCAGCAGCCCTCGAAATAGCGGCCAAGAGACCCAGTACTTC,CASSPRNSGQETQYF
TRBJ2-1,-,-,TRBV9,TGTGCCAGCAGCGTGGGCCACTCAGGGTACAATGAGCAGTTCTTC,CASSVGHSGYNEQFF
TRBJ1-4,-,-,TRBV7-8,TGTGCCAGCAGGAAATATGACAGTGAAAAACTGTTTTTT,CASRKYDSEKLFF
TRBJ2-6,-,-,TRBV19,TGTGCCAGTAGTAGGGCCCCAGGGGCCAACGTCCTGACTTTC,CASSRAPGANVLTF
TRBJ1-5,-,-,TRBV29-1,TGCAGCGTATCTGGGGGGGCTGGGCAGCCCCAGCATTTT,CSVSGGAGQPQHF
TRBJ2-4,few,TRBD2,TRBV10-2,TGCGCCAGCCGGGGGACTAGCACGTCAAAAAACATTCAGTACTTC,CASRGTSTSKNIQYF
TRBJ1-2,-,-,TRBV10-2,TGCGCCAGCAGTGACCGACGGACAGCTGGGAGTGGCTACACCTTC,CASSDRRTAGSGYTF
TRBJ2-7,-,TRBD1,TRBV5-1,TGCGCCAGCAGCTTCGGACAGGGACTTTACGAGCAGTACTTC,CASSFGQGLYEQYF
TRBJ2-5,-,-,TRBV19,TGTGCCAGTAGTACGGACAGATTAGAGACCCAGTACTTC,CASSTDRLETQYF
TRBJ1-1,-,-,TRBV7-9,TGTCCCAGCACCCGCCTATACACTGAAGCTTTCTTT,CPSTRLYTEAFF
TRBJ2-1,once,-,TRBV5-1,TGCGCCAGCAGTCGCTCCCGGGACTTAGCTTACAATGAGCAGTTCTTC,CASSRSRDLAYNEQFF
TRBJ1-3,few,-,TRBV27,TGTGCCAGCGGAAGGCTAGAGGGAAACACCATATATTTT,CASGRLEGNTIYF
TRBJ2-4,-,-,TRBV7-8,TGTGCCAGCAGCTTAGAGACAGGAGTTATAGCCAAAAACATTCAGTACTTC,CASSLETGVIAKNIQYF
TRBJ2-7,-,-,TRBV5-4,TGTGCCAGCAGCTTGGTCCCCGGGCCCGGGGACGAGCAGTACTTC,CASSLVPGPGDEQYF
TRBJ2-3,-,TRBD2,TRBV4-3,TGCGCCAGCAAGCCAGCGGGAGACGTAGATACGCAGTATTTT,CASKPAGDVDTQYF
TRBJ2-7,-,TRBD2,TRBV18,TGTGCCAGCTCACTCCCCCAGGGTCTAGCGGCCTACGAGCAGTACTTC,CASSLPQGLAAYEQYF
TRBJ2-7,-,-,TRBV29-1,TGCAGCGTTGAAGGACTAGCCTACGAGCAGTACTTC,CSVEGLAYEQYF
TRBJ2-3,-,TRBD2,TRBV5-1,TGCGCCAGCAGCCGGACTAGCGGGAGCACAGATACGCAGTATTTT,CASSRTSGSTDTQYF
TRBJ2-7,-,-,TRBV20-1,TGCAGTGTTCCCAAGGGGTACGAGCAGTACTTC,CSVPKGYEQYF
TRBJ1-6,-,-,TRBV28,TGTGCCAGCAGTTCCCCGAACAGGGCCAGCTCCTATAATTCACCCCTCCACTTT,CASSSPNRASSYNSPLHF
TRBJ1-5,-,TRBD1,TRBV5-8,TGTGCCAGCAGCTTGGCGTTGACAGGGAATCAGCCCCAGCATTTT,CASSLALTGNQPQHF
TRBJ2-5,-,TRBD2,TRBV7-2,TGTGCCAGCAGTCCCAGACGGGGGGAAGAGACCCAGTACTTC,CASSPRRGEETQYF
TRBJ1-2,once,TRBD1,TRBV5-4,TGTGCCAGCAGCTCGGACAGGGGGCGAGGCTACACCTTC,CASSSDRGRGYTF
TRBJ2-6,-,TRBD1,TRBV9,TGTGCCAGCAGCGTATGGGACAGCACCTCTGGGGCCAACGTCCTGACTTTC,CASSVWDSTSGANVLTF
TRBJ2-1,-,TRBD2,TRBV11-2,TGTGCCAGCACCCTCTTGAATAGCGGGAGGGTCAATGAGCAGTTCTTC,CASTLLNSGRVNEQFF
TRBJ2-3,-,TRBD2,TRBV10-1,TGCGCCAGCAGTGAGAGCGGGAGTCTGACAGATACGCAGTATTTT,CASSESGSLTDTQYF
TRBJ2-2,few,TRBD1,TRBV4-1,TGCGCCAGCAGCCACCCGGACAGGGGGTACGGGGAGCTGTTTTTT,CASSHPDRGYGELFF
TRBJ2-3,-,-,TRBV11-3,TGTGCCAGCAGTCGGACAGCTAGCACAGATACGCAGTATTTT,CASSRTASTDTQYF
TRBJ2-5,-,TRBD2,TRBV7-2,TGTGCCAGCAGCCCCCCCGGCGGGAGGGCCCAAGAGACCCAGTACTTC,CASSPPGGRAQETQYF
TRBJ1-5,-,-,TRBV18,TGTGCCAGCTCCCTGGGCCAGGTCGGCAATCAGCCCCAGCATTTT,CASSLGQVGNQPQHF
TRBJ2-7,-,-,TRBV7-6,TGTGCCAGCAGCTCAAAAGACGGAAGGAGCGAGCAGTACTTC,CASSSKDGRSEQYF
TRBJ1-1,-,TRBD1,TRBV6-5,TGTGCCAGCAGTTACTCGCCAGGGGGGTTGAACACTGAAGCTTTCTTT,CASSYSPGGLNTEAFF
TRBJ2-7,few,-,TRBV28,TGTGCCAGCAGTCCGGGGTACTACGAGCAGTACTTC,CASSPGYYEQYF
TRBJ2-3,-,-,TRBV7-8,TGTGCCAGCAGCTCCGGGACTCTCAGGGCAGATACGCAGTATTTT,CASSSGTLRADTQYF
TRBJ2-1,-,TRBD2,TRBV27,TGTGCCAGCACTATAGCGGGAGGGTATGAGCAGTTCTTC,CASTIAGGYEQFF